Following are 19 T cell receptor beta chains from one sample sequenced in a study of T cells after yellow fever vaccination. MiXCR, run by TCRdb on the 5' RACE reads, gives a single entry per CDR3 protein. This sample has about 340,000 distinct CDR3 sequences; under 15% occur once, and the top ten carry about 3%. Sequences were derived from CD4+ T cells sorted from PBMCs, sampled 15 days after the yellow fever booster vaccination. These receptors all come from a man aged 18 to 35 who received the YFV17D yellow fever vaccine.

DNA of the CDR3: TGTGCCAGCAGCCAAGAGTCACTAGCGGGGGGGCCCTATGAGCAGTTCTTC. Translating it yields CASSQESLAGGPYEQFF. The J gene is TRBJ2-1, the V gene TRBV4-2; 13 bases fit TRBD2. CDR1 and CDR2 from the germline V gene are LGHNA and YNFKEQ. The trim removed 0 bases at V and 8 bases at J, leaving 7 bases unmatched. The length of the CDR3 is 17 residues.

The V call is TRBV7-8, the J call TRBJ2-1, with D uncertain. The CDR3 is 14 residues long. Germline assignment: CDR1 SGHVS and CDR2 FQNEAQ. V dropped 5 bases and J dropped 0 bases, with 8 bases sitting between them. CDR3 in amino acids: CASSLRSSYNEQFF. CDR3 in DNA: TGTGCCAGCAGCCTCAGAAGCTCCTACAATGAGCAGTTCTTC.

This clonotype appeared a few times. The chain employs TRBV25-1 and TRBJ2-3; D not certain. Germline V gives CDR1 MGHDK, CDR2 SYGVNS. CDR3 size: 15 residues. The V gene lost 0 bases and the J gene lost 1 base, with 8 bases spanning the gap. The CDR3 spells CASSEYRWGTDTQYF. The CDR3 DNA sequence: TGTGCCAGCAGTGAATATCGCTGGGGCACAGATACGCAGTATTTT.

This clonotype was found many times. The junction differs from germline at one of its ends, possibly a read error. The chain carries TRBV5-1 and TRBJ1-1; possibly TRBD1 for D (5 bases). CDR1 and CDR2 (germline): SGHRS, YFSETQ. The CDR3 contains 12 residues. In DNA form, the CDR3 reads TGTGCCAGCAGCCTGGGGGTCACTGAAGCTTTCTTT. Translated: CASSLGVTEAFF.

CDR3 loop: CASSAVADTQYF. The DNA for the CDR3 is TGTGCCAGCAGCGCAGTGGCGGATACGCAGTATTTT. V is TRBV11-2 and J is TRBJ2-3; no clear D gene. V was pared by 5 bases and J by 6 bases, with 9 bases between. This CDR3 has 12 residues. Germline-derived CDR1 and CDR2 are SGHAT and FQNNGV.

The gene calls are TRBV7-9 and TRBJ1-4, with D possibly TRBD1 on 6 matching bases. This CDR3 is built from 13 residues. CDR1 and CDR2 (germline): SEHNR, FQNEAQ (reference sequence). The V and J ends lost 4 bases and 7 bases respectively, with 10 bases between them. The CDR3 nucleotides are TGTGCCAGCAGCTACTCCAGGGGTGAAAAACTGTTTTTT. Its protein product is CASSYSRGEKLFF.

V is TRBV5-1 and J is TRBJ1-2; 8 bases are shared with TRBD1. With V trimmed by 4 bases and J by 1 base, 6 bases remained unmatched. CDR1 is SGHRS and CDR2 is YFSETQ in the germline V gene. The length of the CDR3 is 15 residues. CDR3 sequence reads: CASSPPGQVNYGYTF. CDR3 in DNA: TGCGCCAGCAGCCCTCCGGGACAGGTTAACTATGGCTACACCTTC.

The sample holds many counts of this clonotype. The V and J genes are TRBV7-2 and TRBJ2-7, with 10 positions matching TRBD1. This CDR3 contains 15 residues. The germline V gene encodes CDR1 SGHTA and CDR2 FQGNSA. With V trimmed by 5 bases and J by 4 bases, 8 bases remained unmatched. The CDR3 sequence: CASSPGTGVQYEQYV. CDR3 DNA: TGTGCCAGCAGCCCCGGGACAGGGGTTCAGTACGAGCAGTACGTC.

The chain combines TRBV7-2 with TRBJ2-5; no clear D gene. Trimming took 5 bases from V and 2 from J, leaving 15 bases between them. The germline V gene has CDR1 SGHTA and CDR2 FQGNSA. The length of the CDR3 is 15 residues. The CDR3 DNA reads TGTGCCAGCAGCGAGCCCCTAGATTTTCAAGAGACCCAGTACTTC. As protein: CASSEPLDFQETQYF.

The CDR3 nucleotides read TGTGCCACCAGTGAGGGGACAGTGAACACTGAAGCTTTCTTT. It codes for CATSEGTVNTEAFF. V usage is TRBV24-1 and J usage is TRBJ1-1, with 7 positions matching TRBD1. Trimming at V came to 4 bases and at J to 0 bases, leaving 1 base not matched to a gene. The CDR3 is 14 residues long. The germline gives CDR1 KGHDR, CDR2 SFDVKD.

The chain carries TRBV28 and TRBJ1-6; tentative D call: TRBD1 (5 bases). Germline V gives CDR1 MDHEN, CDR2 SYDVKM. This CDR3 has 13 residues. V lost 7 bases to trimming and J lost 7 bases, with 11 bases between them. DNA for the CDR3: TGTGCCAGCACCCCAGGGTTCAATTCACCCCTCCACTTT. Amino acid sequence: CASTPGFNSPLHF.

This clonotype was picked up a small number of times. The V gene is TRBV18, the J gene TRBJ2-4; D perhaps matches TRBD1 (6 bases). Looked up from germline, CDR1 is KGHSH and CDR2 is LQKENI. The length of the CDR3 is 12 residues. V was trimmed by 3 bases and J by 7 bases, leaving 7 bases between them. CDR3 in DNA: TGTGCCAGCTCACCGAGGGGGAACATTCAGTACTTC. Translated: CASSPRGNIQYF.

This clonotype came up a few times. The rearrangement uses TRBV6-1 and TRBJ2-1; TRBD1 or TRBD2 may be the D gene (5 bases each). Germline lookup yields CDR1 MNHNS and CDR2 SASEGT. This CDR3 spans 16 amino acids. The germline V and J ends were trimmed by 6 bases and 6 bases, with 21 bases remaining between them. CDR3 nucleotide sequence: TGTGCCAGCAGCGCCCTAGGGTTCCCGGGGCGCAATGAGCAGTTCTTC. It codes for CASSALGFPGRNEQFF.

The V gene is TRBV18, the J gene TRBJ1-5, with D perhaps matching TRBD1 (6 bases). Looked up from germline, CDR1 is KGHSH and CDR2 is LQKENI. Deletions cut 4 bases from V and 0 bases from J, with 7 bases between. CDR3 length: 14 residues. In nucleotides, the CDR3 is TGTGCCAGCTCACAGGGGGATAGCAATCAGCCCCAGCATTTT. Amino acid sequence: CASSQGDSNQPQHF.

This chain links TRBV4-3 with TRBJ2-3; 14 bases agree with TRBD2. The CDR3 totals 16 residues. The germline CDR1 and CDR2 sequences are LGHNA and YSLEER. Trimming at V came to 0 bases and at J to 11 bases, leaving 7 bases not matched to a gene. The CDR3 spells CASSQERLAGGGWQYF. The CDR3 DNA sequence: TGCGCCAGCAGCCAAGAGCGACTAGCGGGAGGGGGATGGCAGTATTTT.

This clonotype appeared a few times. The V gene is TRBV21-1, the J gene TRBJ2-3; no check of the table's D call, TRBD2, against the DNA was made. TRBV21-1 is labeled a pseudogene. The CDR3 totals 15 residues. The CDR3 region is CATPSERGYTDTQYF. As DNA, the CDR3 is TGTGCCACCCCTTCTGAGCGGGGGTACACAGATACGCAGTATTTT.

This clonotype was seen more than once but under ten times. J is TRBJ2-1 and V is TRBV7-3, with TRBD2 identical over 8 bases. Unmatched junction bases numbered 8, after V lost 5 bases and J lost 2 bases. This CDR3 spans 16 amino acids. Germline values: CDR1 SGHTA, CDR2 FQGTGA. The CDR3 DNA follows: TGTGCCAGCAGCCCTCATAGCGGGGCCCCCTACAATGAGCAGTTCTTC. It is translated as CASSPHSGAPYNEQFF. Supplemented by reference TRBV7-3 and TRBJ2-1, the full variable domain reads GAGVSQTPSNKVTEKGKYVELRCDPISGHTALYWYRQSLGQGPEFLIYFQGTGAADDSGLPNDRFFAVRPEGSVSTLKIQRTERGDSAVYLCASSPHSGAPYNEQFFGPGTRLTVL.

This clonotype was detected only a few times. The chain combines TRBV6-6 with TRBJ1-6, with TRBD1 identical over 7 bases. The V segment lost 6 bases and the J segment 6 bases; nucleotides outside the gene matches: 5. The germline V gene has CDR1 MNHNY and CDR2 SVGAGI (reference sequence). The CDR3 consists of 14 residues. The CDR3 bases are TGTGCCAGCAGCCGGGACAGCTTTAATTCACCCCTCCACTTT. Encoded protein: CASSRDSFNSPLHF.

The table lists this clonotype with a few counts. J is TRBJ2-2 and V is TRBV10-3; 7 nucleotides agree with TRBD1. The germline V gene encodes CDR1 ENHRY and CDR2 SYGVKD. The CDR3 runs to 14 residues. With 6 bases clipped from V and 3 bases from J, the junction kept 4 bases outside the gene matches. The CDR3 region is CAIRPGQHTGELFF. The CDR3 region has the DNA TGTGCCATCAGGCCGGGACAGCACACCGGGGAGCTGTTTTTT.